The rows below give T cell receptor beta chains drawn from one sample of a study of cytomegalovirus exposure and HLA in healthy donors. Assay: immunoSEQ multiplex PCR; the TCRdb copy retains only in-frame clones and omits some. The sample lists about 140,000 clones; approximately 82% were seen once. Sequenced sample: PBMCs. All receptors derive from a woman aged 35 to 49 in good health and CMV-seronegative. CDR3s include the opening cysteine and the closing phenylalanine or tryptophan. A D gene is named only where the DNA matches it firmly. Rows give clone size only sometimes, using once, few, many, or a class for an expanded clone.

D,J,size,V,CDR3,DNA
-,TRBJ1-5,-,TRBV10-3,CAISETSPGAQHF,TGTGCCATCAGTGAGACTTCTCCGGGGGCCCAGCATTTT
-,TRBJ1-5,few,TRBV7-2,CASSLDPGQPQHF,TGTGCCAGCAGCTTAGACCCAGGGCAGCCCCAGCATTTT
TRBD2,TRBJ2-1,-,TRBV7-9,CASNGAASGSHEQFF,TGTGCCAGCAACGGGGCGGCTAGCGGGAGCCATGAGCAGTTCTTC
TRBD2,TRBJ2-1,-,TRBV7-3,CASSLSGRNHNEQFF,TGTGCCAGCAGCCTTAGCGGGAGGAATCACAATGAGCAGTTCTTC
-,TRBJ2-7,-,TRBV6-6,CASSLRTPFSYEQYF,TGTGCCAGCAGTCTTCGGACTCCCTTCTCCTACGAGCAGTACTTC
TRBD1,TRBJ2-7,-,TRBV6-5,CASSYDRDRAREQYF,TGTGCCAGCAGTTACGACCGGGACAGGGCACGCGAGCAGTACTTC
TRBD2,TRBJ2-5,few,TRBV5-4,CASSYREGSETQYF,TGTGCCAGCAGCTACCGGGAGGGGTCGGAGACCCAGTACTTC
TRBD2,TRBJ2-1,-,TRBV18,CASSRRTSGSDEQFF,TGTGCCAGCTCACGACGGACTAGCGGGTCTGATGAGCAGTTCTTC
-,TRBJ1-3,few,TRBV18,CASSAGWGSSGNTIYF,TGTGCCAGCTCGGCCGGGTGGGGCAGCTCTGGAAACACCATATATTTT
-,TRBJ2-7,-,TRBV28,CASSYLSYEQYF,TGTGCCAGCAGTTACCTCAGCTACGAGCAGTACTTC
-,TRBJ2-3,-,TRBV27,CASSSSLDTQYF,TGTGCCAGCAGCTCCTCCCTGGATACGCAGTATTTT
-,TRBJ1-1,once,TRBV18,CASSSIPGSLNTEAFF,TGTGCCAGCTCTTCAATCCCCGGGTCCCTGAACACTGAAGCTTTCTTT
-,TRBJ2-5,-,TRBV6-5,CASSYSPRSAETQYF,TGTGCCAGCAGTTACTCCCCTCGAAGCGCAGAGACCCAGTACTTC
TRBD1,TRBJ1-2,-,TRBV28,CASRFFGGTGDGYTF,TGTGCCAGCAGATTCTTTGGGGGGACAGGCGATGGCTACACCTTC
-,TRBJ1-4,-,TRBV27,CASSLLGGSDEKLFF,TGTGCCAGCAGTTTATTGGGGGGTTCGGATGAAAAACTGTTTTTT
-,TRBJ1-2,once,TRBV25-1,CASSVLQGMDGYTF,TGTGCCAGCAGTGTTTTACAGGGTATGGACGGCTACACCTTC
TRBD1,TRBJ1-5,-,TRBV7-9,CASSPGQGASLANFEPQHF,TGTGCCAGCAGCCCTGGACAGGGGGCCAGTCTAGCGAACTTCGAGCCCCAGCATTTT
-,TRBJ2-5,-,TRBV28,CASSPGNIQETQYF,TGTGCCAGCAGTCCAGGGAATATACAAGAGACCCAGTACTTC
TRBD2,TRBJ2-7,-,TRBV28,CASSLAGAQYEQYF,TGTGCCAGCAGTTTAGCGGGAGCCCAATACGAGCAGTACTTC
TRBD1,TRBJ1-2,-,TRBV28,CASSLLPKQGWGYTF,TGTGCCAGCAGTTTATTACCTAAACAGGGGTGGGGCTACACCTTC
-,TRBJ1-2,-,TRBV5-1,CASSNPPRSHGYTF,TGCGCCAGCAGCAATCCCCCAAGAAGCCATGGCTACACCTTC